The present T cell receptor beta chain was sequenced within a study of blood T cells in healthy people across ages. Notes on this clonotype: Here the CDR3 omits its conserved ending phenylalanine or tryptophan, so a read error is the likely source.

V lost 4 bases and J lost 6, with 15 bases in between. The CDR3 runs 15 residues. The germline V gene has CDR1 LGHNA and CDR2 YNFKEQ. Combining a sample-barcoded 5' primer with a J-beta primer mix, a second PCR ran for roughly 7 to 11 cycles. MiXCR, applied by TCRdb to the 5' RACE reads, yields one record per CDR3 protein. The sample includes hundreds of thousands of distinct CDR3 sequences, about 30% seen only once; the top ten take more than 15%. The sample taken for sequencing was blood. V usage is TRBV4-2 and J usage is TRBJ2-2, with D perhaps TRBD1 (7 bases). The receptor comes from an elderly woman in good health. The CDR3 DNA is TGTGCCAGCAGCCCACAGGGGAGGTTTCCCGGGGAGCTGTTTTGT. This translates into CASSPQGRFPGELFC.